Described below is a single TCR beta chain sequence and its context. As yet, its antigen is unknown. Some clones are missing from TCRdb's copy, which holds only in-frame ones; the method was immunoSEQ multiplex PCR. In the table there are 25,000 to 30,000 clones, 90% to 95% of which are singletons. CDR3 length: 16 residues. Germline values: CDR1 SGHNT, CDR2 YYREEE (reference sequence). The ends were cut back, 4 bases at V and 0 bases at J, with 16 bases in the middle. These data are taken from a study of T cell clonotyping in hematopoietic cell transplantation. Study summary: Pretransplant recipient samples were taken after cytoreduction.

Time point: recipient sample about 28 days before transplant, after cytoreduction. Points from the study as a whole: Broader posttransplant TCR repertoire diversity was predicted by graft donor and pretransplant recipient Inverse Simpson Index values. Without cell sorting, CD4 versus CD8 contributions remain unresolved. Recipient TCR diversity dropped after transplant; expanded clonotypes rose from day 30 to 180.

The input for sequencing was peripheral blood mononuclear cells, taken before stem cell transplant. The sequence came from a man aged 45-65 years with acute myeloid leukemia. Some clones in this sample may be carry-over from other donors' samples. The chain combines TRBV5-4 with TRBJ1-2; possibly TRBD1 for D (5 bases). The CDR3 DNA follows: TGTGCCAGCAGCCCAGGGCCCGTAACTTCTAACTATGGCTACACCTTC. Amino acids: CASSPGPVTSNYGYTF. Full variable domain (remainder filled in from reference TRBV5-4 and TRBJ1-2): ETGVTQSPTHLIKTRGQQVTLRCSSQSGHNTVSWYQQALGQGPQFIFQYYREEENGRGNFPPRFSGLQFPNYSSELNVNALELDDSALYLCASSPGPVTSNYGYTFGSGTRLTVV.